The clone carrying this TCR beta chain was counted at least ten times. The data were taken from a study of CD8 T cells in ankylosing spondylitis. Library preparation for TCR beta used quantitative 5'-RACE with molecular barcodes. TCRdb reprocessed the 5' RACE reads via MiXCR and lists one record per CDR3 protein. The data contain 130,000 or so distinct CDR3 sequences, 7% of them seen just once; the ten biggest clones take up 9% to 15%. In germline, CDR1 is DFQATT, CDR2 SNEGSKA (reference sequence). The CDR3 extends over 14 amino acids. V was pared by 7 bases and J by 2 bases, with 15 bases between. The sample consisted of blood, either unsorted or a sorted T cell fraction (not recorded which). The V gene is TRBV20-1, the J gene TRBJ1-5; maybe TRBD1 (5 bases). The TCR originated in a male donor with ankylosing spondylitis or in good health (not recorded which). CDR3 protein: CSVPTRGGNQPQHF. The DNA for the CDR3 is TGCAGTGTCCCGACAAGGGGTGGCAATCAGCCCCAGCATTTT.